This T cell receptor (beta chain) was captured by sequencing in a study of T cells in Graves' hyperthyroidism and ophthalmopathy. The CDR3 covers 15 residues. Germline CDR1 is SGHTS and CDR2 is YDEGEE. Trimming left V 7 bases short and J 0 bases short, with 16 bases between. From RNA transcripts, TCR beta CDR3 regions were amplified. TCR CDR3 underwent first-round RT-PCR with the HTBI primer set. TCRdb re-analysed the multiplex PCR reads in MiXCR, keeping a single row per CDR3 protein. The table lists hundreds of thousands of distinct CDR3 sequences, 40% to 55% of them singletons. This clonotype was counted only a few times.

The chain is built from TRBV5-8 and TRBJ1-2, with D possibly TRBD1 on 6 matching bases. The receptor comes from an adult man with Graves' disease, either hyperthyroidism or ophthalmopathy (not recorded which). Sample: peripheral blood or thyroid tissue (not recorded which). This chain's CDR3 is CASLPSTGSNYGYTF. CDR3 coding DNA: TGTGCCAGCCTGCCCTCGACAGGTTCTAACTATGGCTACACCTTC.